Described below is a single T cell receptor beta chain sequence and its context. What it binds is not known. Other DNA sequences within the sample encode an identical CDR3. The V and J ends lost 1 base and 4 bases respectively, with 6 bases between them. The CDR3 spans 13 residues. Germline CDR1 and CDR2: SGHTA and FQGNSA. The data were obtained in a study of Ad26.COV2.S vaccination and SARS-CoV-2 variants. The study, taken as a whole, reports: Once vaccination had occurred, spike-specific CD8+ and CD4+ T cell responses reportedly showed substantial breadth.

Profiled with immunoSEQ multiplex PCR; TCRdb holds only in-frame clones, not every one. The sample records roughly 450,000 clones, around 90% being singletons. The treatment was: about 20 received Ad26.COV2.S at low or high dose, single or two shots; 5 received placebo; per-sample allocation not given. Sample collection was performed on day 63 after the first vaccine or placebo injection. This sequence joins TRBV7-2 and TRBJ2-3, with D tentatively TRBD1 or TRBD2 (5 bases each). Sequencing was performed on peripheral blood, taken in a trial of Ad26.COV2.S vaccine versus placebo. The receptor was derived from a person between 18 and 65 years old who received the Ad26.COV2.S COVID-19 vaccine or a placebo. The CDR3: CASSLGGADTQYF. CDR3 bases: TGTGCCAGCAGCTTAGGAGGGGCAGATACGCAGTATTTT.